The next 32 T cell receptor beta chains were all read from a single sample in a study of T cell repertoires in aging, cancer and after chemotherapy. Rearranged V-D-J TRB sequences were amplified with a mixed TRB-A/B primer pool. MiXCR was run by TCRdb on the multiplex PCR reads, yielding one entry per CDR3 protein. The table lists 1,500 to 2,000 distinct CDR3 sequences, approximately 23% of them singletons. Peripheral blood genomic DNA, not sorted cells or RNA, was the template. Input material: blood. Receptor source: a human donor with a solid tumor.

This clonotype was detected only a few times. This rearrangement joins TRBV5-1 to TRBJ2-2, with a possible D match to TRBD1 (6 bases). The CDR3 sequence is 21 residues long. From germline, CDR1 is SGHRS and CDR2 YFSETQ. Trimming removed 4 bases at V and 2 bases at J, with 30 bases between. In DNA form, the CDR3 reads TGCGCCAGCAGCCGTGTCTACGCCACAGGGTCCCAAATCTACAACACCGGGGAGCTGTTTTTT. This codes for CASSRVYATGSQIYNTGELFF.

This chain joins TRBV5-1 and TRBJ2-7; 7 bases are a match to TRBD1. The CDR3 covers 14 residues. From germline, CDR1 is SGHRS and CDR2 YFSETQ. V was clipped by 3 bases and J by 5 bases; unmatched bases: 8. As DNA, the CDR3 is TGCGCCAGCAGCTCGACAGGGAGTCAGAACGAGCAGTACTTC. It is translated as CASSSTGSQNEQYF.

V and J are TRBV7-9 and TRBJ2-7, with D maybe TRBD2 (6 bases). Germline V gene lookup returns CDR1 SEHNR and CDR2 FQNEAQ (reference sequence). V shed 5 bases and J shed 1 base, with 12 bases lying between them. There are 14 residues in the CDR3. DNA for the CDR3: TGTGCCAGCAGCAAGGGTAGCGGTTCCTACGAGCAGTACTTC. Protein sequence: CASSKGSGSYEQYF.

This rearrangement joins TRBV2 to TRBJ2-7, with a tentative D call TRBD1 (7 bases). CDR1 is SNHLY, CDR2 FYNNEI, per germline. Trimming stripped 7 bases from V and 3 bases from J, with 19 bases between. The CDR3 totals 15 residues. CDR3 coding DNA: TGTGCCAGCACATTTCTTCCAGGGGGGATCTACGAGCAGTACTTC. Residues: CASTFLPGGIYEQYF.

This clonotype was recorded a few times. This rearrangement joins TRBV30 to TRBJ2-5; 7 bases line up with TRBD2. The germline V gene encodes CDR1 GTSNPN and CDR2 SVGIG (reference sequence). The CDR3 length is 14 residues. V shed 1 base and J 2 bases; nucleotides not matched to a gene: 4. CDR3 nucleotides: TGTGCCTGGAGTGCCGTGGGGGGGCAAGAGACCCAGTACTTC. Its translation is CAWSAVGGQETQYF. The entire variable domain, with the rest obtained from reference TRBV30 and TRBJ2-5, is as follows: SQTIHQWPATLVQPVGSPLSLECTVEGTSNPNLYWYRQAAGRGLQLLFYSVGIGQISSEVPQNLSASRPQDRQFILSSKKLLLSDSGFYLCAWSAVGGQETQYFGPGTRLLVL.

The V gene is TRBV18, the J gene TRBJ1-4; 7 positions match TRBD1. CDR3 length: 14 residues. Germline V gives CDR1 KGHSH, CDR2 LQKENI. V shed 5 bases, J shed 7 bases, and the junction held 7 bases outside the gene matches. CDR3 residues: CASSAPGDSEKLFF. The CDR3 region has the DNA TGTGCCAGCTCAGCTCCTGGGGACAGTGAAAAACTGTTTTTT. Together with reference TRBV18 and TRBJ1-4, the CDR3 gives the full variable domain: NAGVMQNPRHLVRRRGQEARLRCSPMKGHSHVYWYRQLPEEGLKFMVYLQKENIIDESGMPKERFSAEFPKEGPSILRIQQVVRGDSAAYFCASSAPGDSEKLFFGSGTQLSVL.

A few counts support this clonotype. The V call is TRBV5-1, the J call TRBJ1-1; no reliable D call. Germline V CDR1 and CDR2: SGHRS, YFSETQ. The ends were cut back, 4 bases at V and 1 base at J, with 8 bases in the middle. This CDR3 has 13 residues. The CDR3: CASSLQSNTEAFF. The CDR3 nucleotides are TGCGCCAGCAGCCTTCAGTCGAACACTGAAGCTTTCTTT. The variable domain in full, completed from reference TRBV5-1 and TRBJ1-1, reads KAGVTQTPRYLIKTRGQQVTLSCSPISGHRSVSWYQQTPGQGLQFLFEYFSETQRNKGNFPGRFSGRQFSNSRSEMNVSTLELGDSALYLCASSLQSNTEAFFGQGTRLTVV.

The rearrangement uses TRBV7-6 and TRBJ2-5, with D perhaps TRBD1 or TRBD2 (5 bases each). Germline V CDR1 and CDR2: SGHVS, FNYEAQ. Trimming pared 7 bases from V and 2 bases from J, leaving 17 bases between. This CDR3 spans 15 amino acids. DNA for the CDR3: TGTGCCAGCATCGCGTGTTTGGGGGAGCAAGAGACCCAGTACTTC. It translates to CASIACLGEQETQYF.

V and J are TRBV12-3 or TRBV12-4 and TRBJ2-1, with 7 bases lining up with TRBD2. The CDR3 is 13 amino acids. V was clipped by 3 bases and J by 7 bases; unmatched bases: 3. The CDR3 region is CASSFRLANEQFF. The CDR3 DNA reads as TGTGCCAGCAGTTTTCGACTAGCAAATGAGCAGTTCTTC.

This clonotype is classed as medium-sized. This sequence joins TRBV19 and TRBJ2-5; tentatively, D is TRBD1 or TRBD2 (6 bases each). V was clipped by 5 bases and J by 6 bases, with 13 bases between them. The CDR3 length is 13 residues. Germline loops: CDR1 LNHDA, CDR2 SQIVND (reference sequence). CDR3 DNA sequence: TGTGCCAGTAGTGCCGGGGGACAACAGACCCAGTACTTC. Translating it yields CASSAGGQQTQYF.

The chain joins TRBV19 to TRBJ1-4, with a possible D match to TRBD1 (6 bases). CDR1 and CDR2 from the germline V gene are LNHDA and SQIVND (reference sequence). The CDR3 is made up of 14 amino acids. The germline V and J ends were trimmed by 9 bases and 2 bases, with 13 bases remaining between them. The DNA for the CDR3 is TGTGCCAGCCTGGACAGAACCACTAATGAAAAACTGTTTTTT. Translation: CASLDRTTNEKLFF.

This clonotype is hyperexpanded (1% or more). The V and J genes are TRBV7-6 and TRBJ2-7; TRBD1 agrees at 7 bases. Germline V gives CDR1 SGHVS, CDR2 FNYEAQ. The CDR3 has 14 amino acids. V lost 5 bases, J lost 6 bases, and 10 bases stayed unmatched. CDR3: CASSPRQGWREQYF. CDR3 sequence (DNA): TGTGCCAGCAGCCCTAGACAGGGTTGGCGCGAGCAGTACTTC.

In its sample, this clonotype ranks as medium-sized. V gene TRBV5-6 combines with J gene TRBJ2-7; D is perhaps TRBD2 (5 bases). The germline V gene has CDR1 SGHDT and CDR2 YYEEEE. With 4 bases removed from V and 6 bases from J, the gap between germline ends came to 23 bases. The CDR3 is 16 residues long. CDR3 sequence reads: CASSPAGSLTLSEQYF. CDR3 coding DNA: TGTGCCAGCAGCCCGGCGGGTAGCCTTACACTTTCCGAGCAGTACTTC.

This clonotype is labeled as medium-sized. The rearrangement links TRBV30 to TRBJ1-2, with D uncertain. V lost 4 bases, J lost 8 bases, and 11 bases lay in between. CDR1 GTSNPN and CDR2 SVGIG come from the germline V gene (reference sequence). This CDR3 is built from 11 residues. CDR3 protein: CAWTLARGYTF. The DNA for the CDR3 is TGTGCCTGGACCCTCGCCCGGGGCTACACCTTC.

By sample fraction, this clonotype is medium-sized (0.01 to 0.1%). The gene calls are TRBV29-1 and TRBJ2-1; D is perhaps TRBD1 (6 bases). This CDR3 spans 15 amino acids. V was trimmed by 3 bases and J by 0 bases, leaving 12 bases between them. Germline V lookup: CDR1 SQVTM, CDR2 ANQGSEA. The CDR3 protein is CSVEEPRGSYNEQFF. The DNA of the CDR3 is TGCAGCGTTGAGGAACCCAGGGGCTCCTACAATGAGCAGTTCTTC.

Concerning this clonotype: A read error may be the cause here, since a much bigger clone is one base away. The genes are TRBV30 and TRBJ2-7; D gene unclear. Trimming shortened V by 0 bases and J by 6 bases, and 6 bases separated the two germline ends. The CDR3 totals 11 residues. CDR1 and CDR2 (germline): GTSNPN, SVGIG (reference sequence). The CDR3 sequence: CAWSVICEQYF. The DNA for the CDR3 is TGTGCCTGGAGTGTAATCTGCGAGCAGTACTTC.

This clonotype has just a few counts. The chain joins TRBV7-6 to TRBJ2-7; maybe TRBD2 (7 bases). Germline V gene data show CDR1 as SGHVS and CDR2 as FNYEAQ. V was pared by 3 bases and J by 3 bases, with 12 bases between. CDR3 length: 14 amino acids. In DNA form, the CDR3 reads TGTGCCAGCAGCTTCAGGGGAGGGAACTACGAGCAGTACTTC. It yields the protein CASSFRGGNYEQYF.

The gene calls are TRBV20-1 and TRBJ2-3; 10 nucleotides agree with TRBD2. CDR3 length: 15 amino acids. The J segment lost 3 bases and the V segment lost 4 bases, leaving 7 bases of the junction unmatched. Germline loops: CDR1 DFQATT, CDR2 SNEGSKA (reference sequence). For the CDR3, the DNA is TGCAGTGCTATTGCCGGGACTAGCGAGACAGATACGCAGTATTTT. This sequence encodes CSAIAGTSETDTQYF.

The CDR3, as DNA: TGTGCCAGCAGCTTGGCTGATCTTAACTATGGCTACACCTTC. This sequence encodes CASSLADLNYGYTF. The chain links TRBV5-4 to TRBJ1-2; D is unclear. Trimming left V 0 bases short and J 1 base short, with 7 bases between. CDR3 size: 14 residues. CDR1 is SGHNT, CDR2 YYREEE, per germline (reference sequence).

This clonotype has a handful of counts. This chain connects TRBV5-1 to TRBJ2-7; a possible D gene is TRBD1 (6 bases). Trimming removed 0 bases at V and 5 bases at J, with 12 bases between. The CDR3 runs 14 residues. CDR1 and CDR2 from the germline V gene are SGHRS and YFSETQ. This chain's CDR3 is CASSLGAGDDEQYF. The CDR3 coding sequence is TGCGCCAGCAGCTTGGGGGCAGGGGATGACGAGCAGTACTTC.

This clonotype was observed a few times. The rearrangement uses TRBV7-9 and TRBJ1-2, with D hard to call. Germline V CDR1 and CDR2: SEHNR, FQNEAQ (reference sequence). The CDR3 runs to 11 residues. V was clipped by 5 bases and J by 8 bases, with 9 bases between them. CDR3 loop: CASSPNEGYTF. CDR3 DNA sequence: TGTGCCAGCAGCCCGAATGAAGGCTACACCTTC. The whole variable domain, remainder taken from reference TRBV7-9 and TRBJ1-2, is DTGVSQNPRHKITKRGQNVTFRCDPISEHNRLYWYRQTLGQGPEFLTYFQNEAQLEKSRLLSDRFSAERPKGSFSTLEIQRTEQGDSAMYLCASSPNEGYTFGSGTRLTVV.

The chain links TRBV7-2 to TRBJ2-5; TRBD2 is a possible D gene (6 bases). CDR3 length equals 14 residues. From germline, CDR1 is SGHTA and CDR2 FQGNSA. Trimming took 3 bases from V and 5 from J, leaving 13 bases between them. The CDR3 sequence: CASSFQTGEETQYF. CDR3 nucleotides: TGTGCCAGCAGCTTTCAGACGGGAGAGGAGACCCAGTACTTC. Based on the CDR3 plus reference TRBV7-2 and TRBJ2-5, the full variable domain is GAGVSQSPSNKVTEKGKDVELRCDPISGHTALYWYRQSLGQGLEFLIYFQGNSAPDKSGLPSDRFSAERTGGSVSTLTIQRTQQEDSAVYLCASSFQTGEETQYFGPGTRLLVL.

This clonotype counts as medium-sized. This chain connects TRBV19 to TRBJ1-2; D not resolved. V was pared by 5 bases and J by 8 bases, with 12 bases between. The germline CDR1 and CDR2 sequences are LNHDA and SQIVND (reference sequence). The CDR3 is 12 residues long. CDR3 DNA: TGTGCCAGTAGTCGGGGAGGGTTCGGCTACACCTTC. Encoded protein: CASSRGGFGYTF.

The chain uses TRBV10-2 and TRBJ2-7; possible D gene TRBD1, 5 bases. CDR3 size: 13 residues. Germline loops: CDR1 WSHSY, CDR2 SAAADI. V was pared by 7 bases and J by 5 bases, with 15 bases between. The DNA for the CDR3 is TGCGCCAGCATCCCCCAAGGCAGGGACGAGCAGTACTTC. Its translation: CASIPQGRDEQYF.

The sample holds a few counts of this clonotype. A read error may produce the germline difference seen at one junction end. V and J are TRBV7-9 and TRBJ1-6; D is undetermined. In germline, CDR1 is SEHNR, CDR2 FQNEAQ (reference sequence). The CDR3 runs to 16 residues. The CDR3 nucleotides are TGTGCCAGCAGCATAGCACCGAGCTCCTATAATTCACCCCTCCACTTT. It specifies CASSIAPSSYNSPLHF.

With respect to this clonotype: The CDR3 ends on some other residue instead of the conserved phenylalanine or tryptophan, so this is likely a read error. CDR3 sequence: CASSFSGRTYEQYL. CDR3 sequence (DNA): TGTGCCAGCAGCTTTAGCGGGAGGACCTACGAGCAGTACTTA. This chain connects TRBV7-6 to TRBJ2-7; TRBD2 matches 10 bases. The V gene end was trimmed by 3 bases and the J gene end by 2 bases; junction bases not matched to a gene: 1. The CDR3 extends over 14 amino acids. Germline V lookup: CDR1 SGHVS, CDR2 FNYEAQ.

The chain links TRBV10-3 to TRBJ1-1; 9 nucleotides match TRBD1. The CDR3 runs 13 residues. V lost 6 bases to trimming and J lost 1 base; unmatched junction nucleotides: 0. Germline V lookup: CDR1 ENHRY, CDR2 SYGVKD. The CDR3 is CAIRGQGNTEAFF. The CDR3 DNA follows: TGTGCCATCAGGGGACAGGGGAACACTGAAGCTTTCTTT.

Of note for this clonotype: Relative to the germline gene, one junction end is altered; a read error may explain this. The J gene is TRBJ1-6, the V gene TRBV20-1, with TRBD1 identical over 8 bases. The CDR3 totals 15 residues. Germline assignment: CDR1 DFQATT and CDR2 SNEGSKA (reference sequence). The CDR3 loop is CSASGSGQGNSPLYF. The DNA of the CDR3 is TGCAGTGCTTCGGGGTCTGGACAGGGTAATTCACCCCTTTACTTT.

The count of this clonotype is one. The CDR3 is CASGQGTGELFF. CDR3 nucleotide sequence: TGTGCCAGCGGACAGGGTACCGGGGAGCTGTTTTTT. The V and J genes are TRBV2 and TRBJ2-2; 8 bases agree with TRBD1. Unmatched junction bases numbered 1, after V lost 8 bases and J lost 5 bases. Germline lookup yields CDR1 SNHLY and CDR2 FYNNEI. The CDR3 is made up of 12 amino acids.

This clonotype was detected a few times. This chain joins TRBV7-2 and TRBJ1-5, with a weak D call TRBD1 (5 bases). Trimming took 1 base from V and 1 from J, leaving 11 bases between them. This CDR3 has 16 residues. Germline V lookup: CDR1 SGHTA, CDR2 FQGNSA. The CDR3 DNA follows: TGTGCCAGCAGCTTAGTTGGCAGGGTAAGCAATCAGCCCCAGCATTTT. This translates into CASSLVGRVSNQPQHF.

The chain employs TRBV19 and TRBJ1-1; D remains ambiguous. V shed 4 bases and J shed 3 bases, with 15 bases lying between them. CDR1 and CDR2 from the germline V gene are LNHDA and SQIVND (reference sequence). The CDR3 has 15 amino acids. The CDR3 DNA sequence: TGTGCCAGTAGTACGGACTTCCATGGGTACACTGAAGCTTTCTTT. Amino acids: CASSTDFHGYTEAFF.

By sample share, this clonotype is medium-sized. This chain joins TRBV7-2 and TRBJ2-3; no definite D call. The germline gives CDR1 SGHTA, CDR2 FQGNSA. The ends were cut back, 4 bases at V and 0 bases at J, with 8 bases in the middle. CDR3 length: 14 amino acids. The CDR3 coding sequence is TGTGCCAGCAGCTCTCTTCCTAGCACAGATACGCAGTATTTT. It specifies CASSSLPSTDTQYF.